These T cell receptor beta chains were read from a single sample in a study of blood T cell repertoires in COVID-19. Sequencing used immunoSEQ multiplex PCR; TCRdb keeps in-frame clones, though not all of them. The sample includes approximately 84,000 clones, around four fifths of them seen just once. The specimen sequenced was peripheral blood. The receptor set was obtained from a human donor in a cohort sampled during active COVID-19. The CDR3 runs from the conserved cysteine through the conserved F or W.

J,V,CDR3
TRBJ2-5,TRBV5-4,CASRTGLRETQYF
TRBJ2-1,TRBV4-1,CASSTGTSGYNEQFF
TRBJ2-7,TRBV6-6,CASSPHPLDRVTYEQYF
TRBJ2-5,TRBV28,CASSLGTADPYQETQYF
TRBJ2-5,TRBV3-1/TRBV3-2,CAIKDSGRVETQYF
TRBJ2-1,TRBV11-2,CASSLVGLAGMYNEQFF
TRBJ2-1,TRBV7-2,CASSLMRLAVGVNEQFF
TRBJ2-7,TRBV10-2,CASSEWGQGYEQYF
TRBJ2-5,TRBV29-1,CSVEGGRQETQYF
TRBJ1-1,TRBV6-6,CASKDGWDSEAFF
TRBJ2-1,TRBV19,CASKASGSSYNEQFF
TRBJ1-1,TRBV7-9,CASSTLGLSNTEAFF
TRBJ1-5,TRBV28,CASNVQGGQPQHF
TRBJ2-1,TRBV24-1,CATSDSGRGYEQFF
TRBJ2-5,TRBV5-1,CASSDGVLGRVTQYF
TRBJ2-3,TRBV6-2/TRBV6-3,CASSLQGARTDTQYF
TRBJ1-2,TRBV19,CASSISPNPGGNYGYTF
TRBJ2-1,TRBV7-3,CASSSRRGASYNEQFF
TRBJ1-1,TRBV11-2,CASSAHPKGATEAFF
TRBJ2-1,TRBV4-1,CASSQAGTGGGDEQFF
TRBJ1-6,TRBV7-2,CASSLFENSPLHF
TRBJ2-1,TRBV5-1,CASSLGPGSSYNEQFF
TRBJ1-5,TRBV27,CASSLSGTYNQPQHF
TRBJ1-4,TRBV3-1/TRBV3-2,CASSQPGTGKSEKLFF
TRBJ1-4,TRBV5-8,CASSLGTGGAGEKLFF
TRBJ1-2,TRBV6-5,CASSYREGGYTF
TRBJ2-1,TRBV28,CATYRLAGVGFNEQFF
TRBJ2-7,TRBV28,CASSLVDRGYEQYF
TRBJ2-5,TRBV2,CASRREAGSVGTQYF
TRBJ2-1,TRBV10-3,CAIGGEVSVNEQFF
TRBJ2-2,TRBV2,CASSPGTNTGELFF
TRBJ2-7,TRBV14,CASAGQLAYEQYF
TRBJ2-1,TRBV2,CASRRSGSSYNEQFF
TRBJ1-2,TRBV6-1,CASSEAVAWDRADASYTF
TRBJ2-7,TRBV11-1,CASSLSNGGQYF
TRBJ2-1,TRBV14,CASSRGASGSAEQFF
TRBJ1-2,TRBV5-6,CASSLRDRDGYTF
TRBJ2-1,TRBV5-1,CASSGWDRDSYNEQFF
TRBJ1-1,TRBV20-1,CSASPVNTEAFF
TRBJ2-7,TRBV1,CTSSQEGGRKTTYEQYF
TRBJ1-5,TRBV3-1/TRBV3-2,CASQGLGQPQHF
TRBJ1-4,TRBV6-1,CASSEWQGQEKLFF
TRBJ2-1,TRBV4-2,CASSQASRFYNEQFF
TRBJ2-7,TRBV5-6,CASSLSGSGTYEQYF
TRBJ1-2,TRBV12-3/TRBV12-4,CASSRQGSKGYTF
TRBJ2-2,TRBV28,CASSLGLAGETNTGELFF
TRBJ1-1,TRBV6-5,CASSYSRSGNTEAFF
TRBJ2-2,TRBV5-1,CASSLVSGQNTGELFF
TRBJ2-2,TRBV4-2,CASSQPYGELFF
TRBJ1-4,TRBV14,CASSQGWWVGSEKLFF
TRBJ2-7,TRBV4-1,CASSEELYKQGPGYEQYF
TRBJ2-1,TRBV7-3,CASSSQLAPYNEQFF
TRBJ2-5,TRBV7-3,CASSLTPGQKETQYF
TRBJ1-1,TRBV10-2,CASSTTQNTEAFF
TRBJ1-3,TRBV18,CASSPQQGSGNTIYF